Each of the 28 T cell receptor beta chains below was sequenced from the same sample in a study of breast tumors, draining lymph nodes, adjacent tissues. One entry per CDR3 protein, called by TCRdb with MiXCR from the multiplex PCR reads. The sample shows approximately 7,600 distinct CDR3 sequences, nearly 75% of them seen only once. Input material: tumor-adjacent breast tissue. Every receptor here comes from a female donor with breast cancer. Some clones in this sample may be carry-over from other donors' samples.

This clonotype is medium-sized in the sample. The chain is built from TRBV15 and TRBJ2-3; 7 positions match TRBD2. CDR3 length: 16 amino acids. V gave up 5 bases and J gave up 0 bases; unmatched junction bases: 8. Germline CDR1 LNHNV, CDR2 YYDKDF (reference sequence). The CDR3 bases are TGTGCCACCAGCGCGCCGCGGGAGCCCAGCACAGATACGCAGTATTTT. This encodes CATSAPREPSTDTQYF.

This chain joins TRBV18 and TRBJ2-5; D is ambiguous. Per the germline V gene, CDR1 is KGHSH and CDR2 is LQKENI. CDR3 size: 15 residues. V lost 3 bases and J 4 bases, leaving 15 bases between the germline ends. CDR3 coding DNA: TGTGCCAGCTCACCGGGGAACACCCTGAGAGAGACCCAGTACTTC. It translates to CASSPGNTLRETQYF.

The chain links TRBV6-4 to TRBJ1-6; D perhaps matches TRBD1 (6 bases). CDR1 MRHNA and CDR2 SNTAGT come from the germline V gene. This CDR3 contains 15 residues. Trimming took 11 bases from V and 1 from J, leaving 15 bases between them. The CDR3 reads CAVRTAWSYNSPLHF. The CDR3 coding sequence is TGTGCCGTGAGGACAGCGTGGTCCTATAATTCACCCCTCCACTTT.

This clonotype is medium-sized (0.01 to 0.1%) within its sample. The CDR3 DNA is TGCAGTGCTACCGGGACTAGTCGGTACGAGCAGTACTTC. It specifies CSATGTSRYEQYF. The J gene is TRBJ2-7, the V gene TRBV20-1, with 8 bases identical to TRBD2. The CDR3 has 13 amino acids. Unmatched junction bases numbered 6, after V lost 4 bases and J lost 4 bases. Germline V CDR1 and CDR2: DFQATT, SNEGSKA (reference sequence).

The V call is TRBV20-1, the J call TRBJ2-3, with a weak D call TRBD1 (6 bases). The ends were cut back, 1 base at V and 2 bases at J, with 10 bases in the middle. The germline V gene encodes CDR1 DFQATT and CDR2 SNEGSKA (reference sequence). The CDR3 runs to 14 residues. CDR3 nucleotide sequence: TGCAGTGCTAGAGTACAGGGTACCACAGATACGCAGTATTTT. Encoded protein: CSARVQGTTDTQYF.

The V call is TRBV27, the J call TRBJ1-5; weak D call: TRBD1 (5 bases). The CDR3 totals 14 residues. Trimming took 1 base from V and 5 from J, leaving 9 bases between them. Looked up from germline, CDR1 is MNHEY and CDR2 is SMNVEV (reference sequence). CDR3: CASSLYRGDQPQHF. In DNA, the CDR3 is TGTGCCAGCAGTTTATATCGGGGGGATCAGCCCCAGCATTTT.

The J gene is TRBJ2-2, the V gene TRBV9, with 11 bases lining up with TRBD2. The J segment lost 4 bases and the V segment lost 2 bases, leaving 1 base of the junction unmatched. The germline V gene has CDR1 SGDLS and CDR2 YYNGEE. The CDR3 totals 15 residues. CDR3 sequence (DNA): TGTGCCAGCAGCGTTAGCGGGAGGGGCACCGGGGAGCTGTTTTTT. This sequence encodes CASSVSGRGTGELFF.

In its sample, this clonotype was seen many times. CDR3 sequence: CASSQARVDRGNGYTF. CDR3 in DNA: TGTGCCAGCAGCCAAGCCCGTGTCGACAGGGGAAATGGCTACACCTTC. The chain combines TRBV3-1 with TRBJ1-2; 8 nucleotides line up with TRBD1. CDR1 is LGHDT, CDR2 YNNKEL, per germline (reference sequence). This CDR3 is 16 amino acids long. Trimming took 1 base from V and 6 from J; bases not matched to a gene: 10. The variable domain in full, with the rest retrieved from reference TRBV3-1 and TRBJ1-2, is DTAVSQTPKYLVTQMGNDKSIKCEQNLGHDTMYWYKQDSKKFLKIMFSYNNKELIINETVPNRFSPKSPDKAHLNLHINSLELGDSAVYFCASSQARVDRGNGYTFGSGTRLTVV.

This clonotype showed up just once. V gene TRBV4-1 combines with J gene TRBJ2-6; D is undetermined. Germline CDR1 is MGHRA and CDR2 is YSYEKL. This CDR3 is 15 amino acids long. V shed 3 bases and J shed 0 bases, with 6 bases lying between them. CDR3 sequence (DNA): TGCGCCAGCAGCCAGGCAGACTCTGGGGCCAACGTCCTGACTTTC. This encodes CASSQADSGANVLTF.

This clonotype is termed large. This rearrangement joins TRBV9 to TRBJ2-3, with 10 bases matching TRBD2. CDR3 length: 16 amino acids. Germline CDR1 and CDR2: SGDLS and YYNGEE. The J segment lost 1 base and the V segment lost 3 bases, leaving 5 bases of the junction unmatched. The CDR3 sequence is CASSDPLAGGTDTQYF. CDR3 coding DNA: TGTGCCAGCAGCGACCCTCTAGCGGGGGGCACAGATACGCAGTATTTT.

The rearrangement uses TRBV7-9 and TRBJ2-1; tentative D call: TRBD2 (6 bases). This CDR3 comprises 16 residues. Germline CDR1 reads SEHNR; CDR2 reads FQNEAQ (reference sequence). V was trimmed by 1 base and J by 8 bases, leaving 18 bases between them. This CDR3 reads CASSLDWGTPGHEQFF. Here the CDR3 DNA reads TGTGCCAGCAGCTTAGACTGGGGGACTCCGGGCCATGAGCAGTTCTTC.

By share, this clonotype counts as large (0.1 to 1%). The chain recombines TRBV9 with TRBJ2-5; TRBD1 matches 7 bases. Germline V gene data show CDR1 as SGDLS and CDR2 as YYNGEE. This CDR3 is built from 13 residues. Trimming took 3 bases from V and 3 from J; bases not matched to a gene: 2. CDR3 amino acids: CASSAGTEETQYF. The DNA for the CDR3 is TGTGCCAGCAGCGCCGGGACAGAAGAGACCCAGTACTTC.

The chain joins TRBV10-3 to TRBJ2-3; D is possibly TRBD1 (5 bases). Germline CDR1 is ENHRY and CDR2 is SYGVKD. V lost 4 bases to trimming and J lost 1 base, with 9 bases between them. The CDR3 covers 14 residues. The CDR3: CAISAVRGTDTQYF. In nucleotides, the CDR3 is TGTGCCATCAGTGCAGTCAGGGGCACAGATACGCAGTATTTT.

The chain is built from TRBV2 and TRBJ1-6, with D tentatively TRBD1 (6 bases). The CDR3 is made up of 16 amino acids. Germline lookup yields CDR1 SNHLY and CDR2 FYNNEI. V shed 6 bases and J shed 8 bases, with 20 bases lying between them. For the CDR3, the DNA is TGTGCCAGCAGCGTACAGGGAGGGGAAGATGATTCACCCCTCCACTTT. It encodes CASSVQGGEDDSPLHF.

The chain recombines TRBV6-1 with TRBJ1-4, with D unresolved. The CDR3 runs 14 residues. V was pared by 4 bases and J by 1 base, with 7 bases between. Germline-derived CDR1 and CDR2 are MNHNS and SASEGT. CDR3 DNA sequence: TGTGCCAGCAGTGTTAGGAAAACTAATGAAAAACTGTTTTTT. Translation: CASSVRKTNEKLFF.

Within the sample, this clonotype is medium-sized. V gene TRBV4-1 combines with J gene TRBJ2-7, with 7 bases matching TRBD2. CDR3 length equals 16 residues. Germline V CDR1 and CDR2: MGHRA, YSYEKL. Trimming at V came to 2 bases and at J to 0 bases, leaving 7 bases not matched to a gene. CDR3 in amino acids: CASSQRPGGLSYEQYF. The CDR3 DNA reads TGCGCCAGCAGCCAACGTCCGGGAGGCCTCTCCTACGAGCAGTACTTC.

This chain joins TRBV5-6 and TRBJ2-1, with 12 bases lining up with TRBD2. CDR1 and CDR2 (germline): SGHDT, YYEEEE. Trimming cost V 4 bases and J 0 bases; bases outside gene matches: 11. The CDR3 length is 19 residues. DNA for the CDR3: TGTGCCAGCAGCCCTAAAGGGACTAGCGGGTTATACTCCTACAATGAGCAGTTCTTC. This codes for CASSPKGTSGLYSYNEQFF.

This clonotype counts as medium-sized. CDR3 sequence: CASSTGQGYEKLFF. In DNA, the CDR3 is TGTGCCAGCAGCACGGGACAGGGGTATGAAAAACTGTTTTTT. This rearrangement joins TRBV9 to TRBJ1-4; TRBD1 matches at 10 bases. Germline loops: CDR1 SGDLS, CDR2 YYNGEE. This CDR3 is built from 14 residues. The ends lost 4 bases at V and 6 bases at J; junction bases unmatched: 3. Full variable domain (remainder filled in from reference TRBV9 and TRBJ1-4): DSGVTQTPKHLITATGQRVTLRCSPRSGDLSVYWYQQSLDQGLQFLIQYYNGEERAKGNILERFSAQQFPDLHSELNLSSLELGDSALYFCASSTGQGYEKLFFGSGTQLSVL.

This chain connects TRBV6-4 to TRBJ2-3; 8 positions agree with TRBD2. V shed 4 bases, J shed 2 bases, and the junction held 5 bases outside the gene matches. Germline V CDR1 and CDR2: MRHNA, SNTAGT. CDR3 length: 15 residues. CDR3 in amino acids: CASSGGSGDTDTQYF. The DNA of the CDR3 is TGTGCCAGCAGTGGCGGTAGCGGGGACACAGATACGCAGTATTTT.

This clonotype is large (0.1 to 1%). CDR3 protein: CASSSTGYGTDTQYF. The DNA of the CDR3 is TGCGCCAGCAGCTCAACAGGGTATGGTACAGATACGCAGTATTTT. The V call is TRBV5-1, the J call TRBJ2-3, with D maybe TRBD1 (6 bases). V lost 3 bases to trimming and J lost 3 bases, with 14 bases between them. In germline, CDR1 is SGHRS, CDR2 YFSETQ. CDR3 size: 15 residues.

The chain employs TRBV11-2 and TRBJ2-7, with TRBD2 as a possible D gene (7 bases). Between the trimmed V and J ends, which lost 1 base and 1 base, there was a span of 14 bases. The germline V gene encodes CDR1 SGHAT and CDR2 FQNNGV. This CDR3 contains 16 residues. CDR3 nucleotides: TGTGCCAGCAGCTTAGTGCGGGGGCTGAGGTCCTACGAGCAGTACTTC. Amino acid sequence: CASSLVRGLRSYEQYF.

The rearrangement links TRBV7-9 to TRBJ1-5; no clear D. Deletions cut 1 base from V and 3 bases from J, with 10 bases between. This CDR3 spans 15 amino acids. CDR1 and CDR2 from the germline V gene are SEHNR and FQNEAQ (reference sequence). The CDR3 region is CASSLGQGANQPQHF. In nucleotides, the CDR3 is TGTGCCAGCAGCTTAGGACAAGGCGCCAATCAGCCCCAGCATTTT.

The rearrangement uses TRBV11-2 and TRBJ2-1; 12 bases agree with TRBD2. Germline V CDR1 and CDR2: SGHAT, FQNNGV. Trimming cost V 5 bases and J 6 bases; bases outside gene matches: 8. This CDR3 has 16 amino acids. CDR3 protein: CASSLRLAGVGNEQFF. CDR3 nucleotides: TGTGCCAGCAGCCTACGACTAGCGGGAGTGGGCAATGAGCAGTTCTTC.

This clonotype was detected many times. This chain links TRBV28 with TRBJ1-5, with 9 bases fitting TRBD1. Trimming took 6 bases from V and 2 from J; bases not matched to a gene: 5. This CDR3 is 15 amino acids long. Germline V gene sequence: CDR1 MDHEN, CDR2 SYDVKM. In nucleotides, the CDR3 is TGTGCCAGCAGCACCAGACAGGGGGGCAATCAGCCCCAGCATTTT. Protein product: CASSTRQGGNQPQHF.

J is TRBJ2-7 and V is TRBV7-8, with 8 positions matching TRBD1. V lost 5 bases, J lost 9 bases, and 6 bases stayed unmatched. Germline V gene lookup returns CDR1 SGHVS and CDR2 FQNEAQ. This CDR3 is 12 amino acids long. CDR3 protein: CASSRTGGWQYF. The CDR3 DNA is TGTGCCAGCAGCCGTACAGGGGGATGGCAGTACTTC. Complete variable domain (other parts from reference TRBV7-8 and TRBJ2-7): GAGVSQSPRYKVAKRGQDVALRCDPISGHVSLFWYQQALGQGPEFLTYFQNEAQLDKSGLPSDRFFAERPEGSVSTLKIQRTQQEDSAVYLCASSRTGGWQYFGPGTRLTVT.

In its sample, this clonotype ranks as medium-sized. J is TRBJ2-7 and V is TRBV7-2; 8 nucleotides agree with TRBD2. The CDR3 is 14 amino acids. Germline trimming cut 5 bases from V and 7 bases from J; bases unmatched to any gene: 10. Germline V gives CDR1 SGHTA, CDR2 FQGNSA. CDR3 sequence: CASSPMAGGGEQYF. CDR3 bases: TGTGCCAGCAGCCCCATGGCGGGAGGCGGGGAGCAGTACTTC.

The chain employs TRBV5-4 and TRBJ2-7; D might be TRBD1 (6 bases). Deletions cut 0 bases from V and 3 bases from J, with 7 bases between. The germline V gene encodes CDR1 SGHNT and CDR2 YYREEE (reference sequence). This CDR3 has 13 residues. The CDR3 nucleotides read TGTGCCAGCAGCTTGGGGACAGACTACGAGCAGTACTTC. It encodes CASSLGTDYEQYF.

The chain combines TRBV12-3 or TRBV12-4 with TRBJ1-2; D might be TRBD1 (5 bases). Trimming took off 3 bases at V and 5 bases at J, with 13 bases between the two ends. The CDR3 covers 14 residues. The CDR3 spells CASSFVRGGYGYTF. The CDR3 DNA reads TGTGCCAGCAGTTTCGTCCGGGGGGGGTATGGCTACACCTTC.